This T cell receptor beta chain was obtained from a study of CD8+CD57+ T cells in acquired aplastic anemia. Genomic DNA served as template for TCR beta VDJ and CDR3 profiling. In TCRdb, the reads were re-called with MiXCR into one record per CDR3 protein. The sample holds a few hundred thousand distinct CDR3 sequences, over 25% seen once. The patients chosen for sequencing had shown expansion of CD8+CD57+ cells (detected by flow cytometry). Each patient had severe acquired aplastic anemia. This CDR3 comprises 14 residues. The germline V gene encodes CDR1 ENHRY and CDR2 SYGVKD. V was trimmed by 7 bases and J by 5 bases, leaving 15 bases between them.

The sequence was collected from a human donor with aplastic anemia. The gene calls are TRBV10-3 and TRBJ1-5; D gene uncertain. Sequencing used sorted CD4+, CD8+, or CD8+CD57+ T cells (not recorded which) from PBMCs. CDR3 amino acids: CAITPVEGDQPQHF. The CDR3 nucleotides read TGTGCCATCACCCCCGTGGAGGGCGATCAGCCCCAGCATTTT.